Following are 25 T cell receptor beta chains from one sample sequenced in a study of blood T cells in healthy people across ages. Sample-barcoded 5' priming and a J-beta primer mix drove a second PCR of roughly 6 to 12 cycles. TCRdb reprocessed the 5' RACE reads with MiXCR, giving one entry per CDR3 protein. The table records about 640,000 distinct CDR3 sequences, approximately 30% of them present only once. The sample comprised blood. These TCRs come from a woman older than 75 in good health.

This clonotype has ten or more counts. A read error may be the cause here, since a much bigger clone is one base away. The CDR3 nucleotides are TGTGCCAGCAGCGCCGGGCCTCCACCCACCAATGAGCAGTACTTC. Translated, it gives CASSAGPPPTNEQYF. The chain joins TRBV6-2 or TRBV6-3 to TRBJ2-7, with unresolved D. Germline CDR1 and CDR2: MNHEY and SVGEGT. V was clipped by 6 bases and J by 7 bases, with 22 bases between them. The CDR3 covers 15 residues.

The sample holds many counts of this clonotype. This chain connects TRBV4-3 to TRBJ2-7, with D tentatively TRBD1 (6 bases). With 1 base removed from V and 6 bases from J, the gap between germline ends came to 16 bases. CDR3 length equals 15 residues. The germline gives CDR1 LGHNA, CDR2 YSLEER. DNA of the CDR3: TGCGCCAGCAGCCAAGGGGGGCCCTCTAGGGGCGAGCAGTACTTC. It encodes CASSQGGPSRGEQYF.

In this sample, this clonotype turned up many times. The chain couples TRBV4-1 to TRBJ2-1, with 7 bases aligning to TRBD1. J lost 2 bases, V lost 5 bases, and 6 bases had no gene match. This CDR3 contains 15 residues. CDR1 MGHRA and CDR2 YSYEKL come from the germline V gene. CDR3 protein: CASSDGQGAYNEQFF. The CDR3 DNA follows: TGCGCCAGCAGCGACGGCCAGGGGGCCTACAATGAGCAGTTCTTC.

This clonotype was recorded many times. The rearrangement uses TRBV20-1 and TRBJ1-1; 7 bases align to TRBD1. CDR1 DFQATT and CDR2 SNEGSKA come from the germline V gene (reference sequence). The CDR3 is 12 residues long. The junction had 3 bases not matched to a gene; V was cut back by 3 bases and J by 5 bases. The CDR3, as DNA: TGCAGTGCTAGCCGCAGGGGGACTGAAGCTTTCTTT. Protein sequence: CSASRRGTEAFF.

The chain has TRBV20-1 and TRBJ2-1, with 8 bases that match TRBD2. Trimming cost V 5 bases and J 8 bases; bases outside gene matches: 8. This CDR3 region has 13 residues. Germline CDR1 reads DFQATT; CDR2 reads SNEGSKA (reference sequence). The CDR3 loop is CSACGGRTDEQFF. CDR3 DNA sequence: TGCAGTGCTTGTGGCGGGAGGACGGATGAGCAGTTCTTC.

The chain recombines TRBV20-1 with TRBJ2-5; D is possibly TRBD2 (5 bases). The CDR3 runs 12 residues. Per germline, CDR1 DFQATT and CDR2 SNEGSKA (reference sequence). CDR3 in amino acids: CRARLAQQTQYF. In DNA form, the CDR3 reads TGCAGGGCCCGTCTAGCCCAGCAGACCCAGTACTTC.

This clonotype was seen more than once but under ten times. This rearrangement joins TRBV12-3 or TRBV12-4 to TRBJ1-4, with D perhaps matching TRBD1 (5 bases). The CDR3 length is 17 residues. With 5 bases removed from V and 6 bases from J, the gap between germline ends came to 22 bases. CDR3 sequence: CASSATRGLKGDEKLFF. DNA of the CDR3: TGTGCCAGCAGTGCAACCCGGGGCCTTAAAGGGGATGAAAAACTGTTTTTT.

This clonotype was seen only a few times. The V and J genes are TRBV2 and TRBJ2-1; 9 positions agree with TRBD2. Germline V CDR1 and CDR2: SNHLY, FYNNEI. This CDR3 has 16 residues. The V gene end was trimmed by 3 bases and the J gene end by 5 bases; junction bases not matched to a gene: 8. The CDR3 coding sequence is TGTGCCAGCAGTGAGCCTGGCGGGGGGGACCACAATGAGCAGTTCTTC. This gives the protein CASSEPGGGDHNEQFF.

This clonotype came up many times. The chain has TRBV5-1 and TRBJ2-1; D is unresolved. CDR1 SGHRS and CDR2 YFSETQ come from the germline V gene. The CDR3 totals 16 residues. The V and J ends lost 0 bases and 0 bases respectively, with 10 bases between them. The CDR3, as DNA: TGCGCCAGCAGCTTGGATGGGGATAGCTCCTACAATGAGCAGTTCTTC. Its translation is CASSLDGDSSYNEQFF.

The table lists this clonotype with a few counts. The chain employs TRBV27 and TRBJ1-1; maybe TRBD1 (5 bases). This CDR3 is 14 amino acids long. CDR1 is MNHEY and CDR2 is SMNVEV in the germline V gene (reference sequence). Trimming shortened V by 6 bases and J by 1 base, and 12 bases separated the two germline ends. CDR3 nucleotides: TGTGCCAGCAGGATTACAGGTGGGAACACTGAAGCTTTCTTT. This gives the protein CASRITGGNTEAFF.

This clonotype was counted many times. The J gene is TRBJ2-6, the V gene TRBV29-1, with D hard to call. The CDR3 contains 14 residues. Germline V gene lookup returns CDR1 SQVTM and CDR2 ANQGSEA. The ends were cut back, 1 base at V and 4 bases at J, with 8 bases in the middle. Written as DNA, the CDR3 is TGCAGCGTTGAAGTTCCCCCCGGGGCCAACGTCCTGACTTTC. Translation: CSVEVPPGANVLTF.

There are a few counts of this clonotype. The V and J genes are TRBV7-6 and TRBJ1-6; 8 nucleotides match TRBD1. Germline V lookup: CDR1 SGHVS, CDR2 FNYEAQ. The V gene end was trimmed by 5 bases and the J gene end by 6 bases; junction bases not matched to a gene: 9. The CDR3 contains 16 residues. The CDR3 DNA is TGTGCCAGCAGCCTAAAACGGACAGGGACTAATTCACCCCTCCACTTT. This translates into CASSLKRTGTNSPLHF.

The chain joins TRBV5-6 to TRBJ1-4; 7 bases agree with TRBD1. This CDR3 is 13 amino acids long. Trimming at V came to 4 bases and at J to 7 bases, leaving 4 bases not matched to a gene. Germline V CDR1 and CDR2: SGHDT, YYEEEE. The CDR3 protein is CASSKGAGEKLFF. The CDR3 DNA is TGTGCCAGCAGCAAGGGGGCAGGTGAAAAACTGTTTTTT.

This chain links TRBV14 with TRBJ1-2, with 9 bases matching TRBD1. Germline assignment: CDR1 SGHDN and CDR2 FVKESK. The length of the CDR3 is 15 residues. J lost 6 bases, V lost 6 bases, and 11 bases had no gene match. CDR3 region: CASSRISGQGNGYTF. CDR3 in DNA: TGTGCCAGCAGTCGGATCTCGGGACAGGGCAATGGCTACACCTTC. Full variable domain (remainder filled in from reference TRBV14 and TRBJ1-2): EAGVTQFPSHSVIEKGQTVTLRCDPISGHDNLYWYRRVMGKEIKFLLHFVKESKQDESGMPNNRFLAERTGGTYSTLKVQPAELEDSGVYFCASSRISGQGNGYTFGSGTRLTVV.

Many counts were recorded for this clonotype. The V gene is TRBV4-3, the J gene TRBJ2-7; D remains unclear. Per germline, CDR1 LGHNA and CDR2 YSLEER. This CDR3 spans 13 amino acids. Trimming took off 4 bases at V and 1 base at J, with 8 bases between the two ends. The CDR3 is CASSLELSYEQYF. CDR3 in DNA: TGCGCCAGCAGCCTTGAATTGTCCTACGAGCAGTACTTC.

This clonotype was found many times. V gene TRBV15 combines with J gene TRBJ2-1, with 8 positions matching TRBD2. J was trimmed by 4 bases and V by 1 base; bases with no gene match: 9. CDR1 and CDR2 from the germline V gene are LNHNV and YYDKDF (reference sequence). The CDR3 loop spans 17 amino acids. In DNA form, the CDR3 reads TGTGCCACCAGCAGAGTTGGGCCGGGACTAGGGTACAATGAGCAGTTCTTC. Its translation is CATSRVGPGLGYNEQFF.

The chain has TRBV7-2 and TRBJ2-7, with D possibly being TRBD1 or TRBD2 (5 bases each). The CDR3 consists of 14 residues. The germline CDR1 and CDR2 sequences are SGHTA and FQGNSA. V lost 5 bases and J 6 bases, leaving 17 bases between the germline ends. CDR3 nucleotides: TGTGCCAGCAGCCCCTATAGAGAGGGGTCCGAGCAGTACTTC. It is translated as CASSPYREGSEQYF.

Turning to this clonotype: This sequence may be a read error, since a much larger clone differs from it by one base. The rearrangement links TRBV5-6 to TRBJ1-2; no definite D call. CDR1 is SGHDT and CDR2 is YYEEEE in the germline V gene. The CDR3 is 15 residues long. The V end was cut by 3 bases, the J end by 8 bases, with 20 bases between. This chain's CDR3 is CASSYSSGSTRGYTF. The CDR3 region has the DNA TGTGCCAGCAGCTATTCCTCAGGATCAACGAGGGGCTACACCTTC.

This clonotype was counted many times. The chain uses TRBV4-1 and TRBJ1-5; 8 nucleotides match TRBD1. V lost 0 bases, J lost 6 bases, and 4 bases stayed unmatched. The CDR3 totals 15 residues. The germline V gene has CDR1 MGHRA and CDR2 YSYEKL. CDR3 in DNA: TGCGCCAGCAGCCAAGACACAGGGGGAGGTCAGCCCCAGCATTTT. As protein: CASSQDTGGGQPQHF.

This clonotype was seen at least ten times. The chain has TRBV3-1 and TRBJ2-5; D tentatively reads TRBD1 or TRBD2 (6 bases each). Germline loops: CDR1 LGHDT, CDR2 YNNKEL (reference sequence). V was clipped by 4 bases and J by 4 bases, with 13 bases between them. The CDR3 is 14 residues long. DNA for the CDR3: TGTGCCAGCAGCCCTCAGGGGAGGCTAGAGACCCAGTACTTC. Its translation is CASSPQGRLETQYF.

Points on this clonotype: Relative to the germline gene, one junction end is altered; a read error may explain this. The V call is TRBV5-1, the J call TRBJ1-2; TRBD1 aligns across 9 bases. The CDR3 extends over 13 amino acids. Germline CDR1 reads SGHRS; CDR2 reads YFSETQ. CDR3 nucleotides: TGCGTCAGCACAGACAGGGGGACATATGACTACACCTTC. As protein: CVSTDRGTYDYTF.

This clonotype was counted ten times or more. The chain recombines TRBV12-3 or TRBV12-4 with TRBJ2-7, with 15 bases identical to TRBD2. The ends lost 6 bases at V and 2 bases at J; junction bases unmatched: 11. This CDR3 region has 18 residues. The CDR3 reads CASSPGGLAGGHTYEQYF. The CDR3 nucleotides are TGTGCCAGCAGCCCCGGGGGACTAGCGGGGGGTCACACCTACGAGCAGTACTTC.

There are a few counts of this clonotype. The rearrangement links TRBV5-6 to TRBJ2-7; D is unresolved. Germline V gene data show CDR1 as SGHDT and CDR2 as YYEEEE. V was pared by 5 bases and J by 0 bases, with 15 bases between. The CDR3 totals 15 residues. The CDR3 reads CASSIDRLSSYEQYF. DNA for the CDR3: TGTGCCAGCAGTATCGACCGCCTGAGCTCCTACGAGCAGTACTTC.

The sample holds many counts of this clonotype. V usage is TRBV6-1 and J usage is TRBJ2-7; TRBD1 matches at 11 bases. Germline V lookup: CDR1 MNHNS, CDR2 SASEGT. CDR3 size: 14 residues. V lost 8 bases, J lost 5 bases, and 8 bases stayed unmatched. The CDR3: CASSRDRGWDEQYF. The CDR3, as DNA: TGTGCCAGCTCCCGGGACAGGGGGTGGGACGAGCAGTACTTC.

This clonotype was detected ten times or more. The rearrangement joins TRBV9 to TRBJ2-6, with 14 bases identical to TRBD2. The CDR3 has 18 amino acids. Germline lookup yields CDR1 SGDLS and CDR2 YYNGEE. J lost 1 base, V lost 4 bases, and 4 bases had no gene match. CDR3 DNA sequence: TGTGCCAGCAGCCCAAGACTAGCGGGGGGGTCTGGGGCCAACGTCCTGACTTTC. It encodes CASSPRLAGGSGANVLTF.